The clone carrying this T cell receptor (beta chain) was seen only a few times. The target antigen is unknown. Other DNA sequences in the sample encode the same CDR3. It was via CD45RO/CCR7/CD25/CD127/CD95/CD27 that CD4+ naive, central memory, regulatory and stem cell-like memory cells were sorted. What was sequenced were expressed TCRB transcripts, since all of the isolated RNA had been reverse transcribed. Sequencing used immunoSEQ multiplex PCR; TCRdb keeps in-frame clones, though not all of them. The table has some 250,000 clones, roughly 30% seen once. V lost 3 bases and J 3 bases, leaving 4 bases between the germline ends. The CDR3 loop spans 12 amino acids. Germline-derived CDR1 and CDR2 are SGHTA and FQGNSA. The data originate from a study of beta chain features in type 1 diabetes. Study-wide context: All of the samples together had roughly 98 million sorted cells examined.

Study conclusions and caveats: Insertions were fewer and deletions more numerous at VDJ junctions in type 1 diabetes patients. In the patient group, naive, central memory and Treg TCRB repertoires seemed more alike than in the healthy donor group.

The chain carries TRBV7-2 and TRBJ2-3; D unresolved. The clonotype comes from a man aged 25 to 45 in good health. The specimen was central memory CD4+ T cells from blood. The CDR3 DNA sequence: TGTGCCAGCAGCTTGTCTACAGATACGCAGTATTTT. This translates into CASSLSTDTQYF.